These 17 T cell receptor beta chains originate from one sample sequenced in a study of blood T cell repertoires in COVID-19. Produced via immunoSEQ multiplex PCR; TCRdb's table is partial and in-frame only. The table records some 250,000 clones, roughly 85% of them present only once. The sample taken for sequencing was peripheral blood. These receptors all stem from a woman between 18 and 29 years old with acute or convalescent COVID-19.

The rearrangement joins TRBV18 to TRBJ1-6, with TRBD1 matching 7 bases. There are 16 residues in the CDR3. The V segment lost 0 bases and the J segment 7 bases; nucleotides outside the gene matches: 6. CDR1 and CDR2 (germline): KGHSH, LQKENI. The DNA for the CDR3 is TGTGCCAGCTCACCACCCAGCCAGGGGGAGAATTCACCCCTCCACTTT. Translated, it gives CASSPPSQGENSPLHF.

CDR3 nucleotide sequence: TGTGCCAGCAGCTTGGGTCTGGCTGGAGGAGAGACCCAGTACTTC. It yields the protein CASSLGLAGGETQYF. The rearrangement links TRBV5-5 to TRBJ2-5; TRBD2 might be the D (5 bases). CDR1 and CDR2 from the germline V gene are SGHKS and YYEKEE (reference sequence). This CDR3 has 15 amino acids. V lost 0 bases and J 4 bases, leaving 13 bases between the germline ends.

The chain is built from TRBV21-1 and TRBJ2-7; the DNA was not used to check the table's D call, TRBD2. TRBV21-1 is reported as a pseudogene. The CDR3 covers 14 residues. This chain's CDR3 is CASSFRDSLYEQYF. CDR3 nucleotide sequence: TGTGCCAGCAGCTTCCGGGACTCCCTCTACGAGCAGTACTTC.

The chain couples TRBV27 to TRBJ2-2; possibly TRBD2 for D (6 bases). Germline CDR1 is MNHEY and CDR2 is SMNVEV (reference sequence). There are 15 residues in the CDR3. The V end lost 8 bases, the J end lost 7 bases, and 20 bases lay between the germline ends. The chain's CDR3 is CASVPGGTGGGELFF. The CDR3 coding sequence is TGTGCCAGCGTTCCAGGAGGGACGGGCGGCGGGGAGCTGTTTTTT.

V gene TRBV6-6 combines with J gene TRBJ2-2, with D possibly TRBD2 on 5 matching bases. This CDR3 spans 14 amino acids. Trimming left V 5 bases short and J 4 bases short, with 11 bases between. CDR1 is MNHNY and CDR2 is SVGAGI in the germline V gene (reference sequence). The CDR3: CASSRPSRTGELFF. The CDR3 DNA reads as TGTGCCAGCAGTCGTCCTAGCCGCACCGGGGAGCTGTTTTTT.

The chain couples TRBV7-9 to TRBJ1-2; unclear D gene. V was clipped by 2 bases and J by 3 bases, with 7 bases between them. Germline V CDR1 and CDR2: SEHNR, FQNEAQ (reference sequence). The CDR3 runs 13 residues. The CDR3 nucleotides read TGTGCCAGCAGCTTATGGGCCGACTATGGCTACACCTTC. Protein product: CASSLWADYGYTF.

The rearrangement uses TRBV4-2 and TRBJ2-7; D possibly corresponds to TRBD2 (5 bases). CDR3 size: 14 residues. CDR1 is LGHNA, CDR2 YNFKEQ, per germline. V shed 0 bases and J shed 3 bases, with 9 bases lying between them. The CDR3 loop is CASSQEEGYYEQYF. CDR3 DNA sequence: TGTGCCAGCAGCCAAGAAGAGGGATACTACGAGCAGTACTTC.

The CDR3 bases are TGTGCCAGCAGCCCGTCAAAGTCGGGGATCGCCGGGGAGCTGTTTTTT. It codes for CASSPSKSGIAGELFF. The chain has TRBV3-1 (or the pseudogene TRBV3-2) and TRBJ2-2; tentative D call: TRBD2 (5 bases). V lost 4 bases and J 6 bases, leaving 18 bases between the germline ends. The CDR3 is 16 residues long. The germline gives CDR1 LGHDT, CDR2 YNNKEL (reference sequence).

This sequence joins TRBV18 and TRBJ1-5; 7 bases line up with TRBD1. V lost 5 bases, J lost 3 bases, and 10 bases stayed unmatched. The CDR3 contains 16 residues. The germline CDR1 and CDR2 sequences are KGHSH and LQKENI. Here the CDR3 DNA reads TGTGCCAGCTCATCCCGGCGACAGGGCGTCAATCAGCCCCAGCATTTT. Its protein product is CASSSRRQGVNQPQHF.

V is TRBV6-5 and J is TRBJ1-3; D gene unclear. The germline V gene has CDR1 MNHEY and CDR2 SVGAGI. Between the trimmed V and J ends, which lost 2 bases and 0 bases, there was a span of 8 bases. The CDR3 sequence is 15 residues long. The CDR3 region is CASSYGQLSGNTIYF. In DNA, the CDR3 is TGTGCCAGCAGTTACGGGCAGCTCTCTGGAAACACCATATATTTT.

The J gene is TRBJ2-3, the V gene TRBV18, with TRBD2 matching over 9 bases. V shed 3 bases, J shed 5 bases, and the junction held 9 bases outside the gene matches. Germline assignment: CDR1 KGHSH and CDR2 LQKENI. CDR3 length: 16 amino acids. The chain's CDR3 is CASSPQLAGDRDTQYF. The DNA of the CDR3 is TGTGCCAGCTCACCGCAACTAGCGGGCGACCGAGATACGCAGTATTTT. The full variable domain, in which reference TRBV18 and TRBJ2-3 provide the parts outside the CDR3, is NAGVMQNPRHLVRRRGQEARLRCSPMKGHSHVYWYRQLPEEGLKFMVYLQKENIIDESGMPKERFSAEFPKEGPSILRIQQVVRGDSAAYFCASSPQLAGDRDTQYFGPGTRLTVL.

The chain recombines TRBV2 with TRBJ1-3; possibly TRBD1 for D (5 bases). Trimming took 10 bases from V and 1 from J, leaving 14 bases between them. This CDR3 has 14 residues. CDR1 and CDR2 (germline): SNHLY, FYNNEI. CDR3 bases: TGTGCCACTAAAGAACAGGAATCTGGAAACACCATATATTTT. It codes for CATKEQESGNTIYF.

In nucleotides, the CDR3 is TGTGCCAGTACAGCCTGGGTCACAGATACGCAGTATTTT. Residues: CASTAWVTDTQYF. The V and J genes are TRBV7-2 and TRBJ2-3; D is unclear. The V end was cut by 9 bases, the J end by 2 bases, with 12 bases between. Germline V gene sequence: CDR1 SGHTA, CDR2 FQGNSA. This CDR3 comprises 13 residues.

This chain uses TRBV27 with TRBJ2-7; possible D gene TRBD1, 6 bases. V was cut by 5 bases and J by 0 bases, with 14 bases left in between. The CDR3 is made up of 15 amino acids. CDR1 and CDR2 (germline): MNHEY, SMNVEV (reference sequence). CDR3 coding DNA: TGTGCCAGCAGTCCAACCGGGACACTCTCCTACGAGCAGTACTTC. This codes for CASSPTGTLSYEQYF.

The CDR3 DNA reads as TGTGCCAGCAGTTTACGTTTCTACGAGCAGTACTTC. It encodes CASSLRFYEQYF. The rearrangement joins TRBV12-3 or TRBV12-4 to TRBJ2-7; no clear D. The V gene lost 2 bases and the J gene lost 3 bases, with 5 bases spanning the gap. The CDR3 is made up of 12 amino acids.

The chain employs TRBV19 and TRBJ2-2; D may be TRBD2 (6 bases). V was trimmed by 8 bases and J by 6 bases, leaving 13 bases between them. This CDR3 is built from 13 residues. Germline lookup yields CDR1 LNHDA and CDR2 SQIVND (reference sequence). The CDR3 DNA is TGTGCCAGTCAGGGAGGCGTTTCCGGGGAGCTGTTTTTT. The encoded protein is CASQGGVSGELFF.

The rearrangement uses TRBV30 and TRBJ2-1; a weak D match, TRBD1 (6 bases). The V end was cut by 1 base, the J end by 9 bases, with 13 bases between. CDR3 size: 13 residues. CDR1 is GTSNPN and CDR2 is SVGIG in the germline V gene (reference sequence). Here the CDR3 DNA reads TGTGCCTGGAGTGCGACAGGCAGGGGTGAGCAGTTCTTC. It codes for CAWSATGRGEQFF.